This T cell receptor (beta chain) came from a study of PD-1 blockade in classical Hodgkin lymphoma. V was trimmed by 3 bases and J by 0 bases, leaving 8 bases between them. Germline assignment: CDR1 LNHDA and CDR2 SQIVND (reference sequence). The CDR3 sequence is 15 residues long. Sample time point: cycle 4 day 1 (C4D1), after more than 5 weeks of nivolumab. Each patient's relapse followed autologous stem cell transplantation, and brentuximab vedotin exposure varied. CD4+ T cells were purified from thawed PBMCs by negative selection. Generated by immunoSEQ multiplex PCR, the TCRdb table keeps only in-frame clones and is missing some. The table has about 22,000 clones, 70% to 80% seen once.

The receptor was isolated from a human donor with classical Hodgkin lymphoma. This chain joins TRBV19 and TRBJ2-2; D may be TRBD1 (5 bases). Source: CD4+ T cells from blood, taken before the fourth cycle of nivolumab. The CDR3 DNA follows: TGTGCCAGTAGTATCCAGGGCACGAACACCGGGGAGCTGTTTTTT. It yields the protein CASSIQGTNTGELFF.